The T cell receptor beta chain under discussion was sequenced for a study of cytomegalovirus exposure and HLA in healthy donors. Study outcomes and limitations: Rare TCR sequences dominated, though some public TCRs recurred in many donors.

Germline V lookup: CDR1 WSHSY, CDR2 SAAADI. This CDR3 is 15 amino acids long. V lost 3 bases, J lost 1 base, and 12 bases lay in between. The PCR had 60 Vbeta and 13 Jbeta primers. Libraries were prepared by immunoSEQ multiplex PCR; TCRdb keeps only in-frame clonotypes and omits some of them. This table has 150,000 to 200,000 clones, about 77% appearing once. Remarks on this clone: Antigen: not known.

Donors likely had unrecorded immune exposures despite being nominally healthy when sampled. This TCR came from a man between 60 and 75 years old in good health and CMV-seronegative. The chain has TRBV10-2 and TRBJ1-1; a weak D match, TRBD1 (5 bases). The sample taken for sequencing was PBMCs. CDR3: CASSDRLTGNTEAFF. The CDR3 region has the DNA TGCGCCAGCAGTGATCGCCTAACAGGGAACACTGAAGCTTTCTTT.